Sequencing of this TCR beta chain was carried out in a study of CD8 T cells in ankylosing spondylitis. This clonotype was recorded many times. Its antigen is unknown. Points from the study as a whole: Ankylosing spondylitis blood appeared to carry a characteristic TCR beta motif of roughly eight highly homologous variants. Within matched ankylosing spondylitis synovial fluid, disease-linked clones were reportedly significantly enriched. Existing reports had already noted some motif variants in reactive arthritis synovial fluid and blood.

Quantitative 5'-RACE with molecular barcodes generated TCR beta libraries. TCRdb recomputed calls from the 5' RACE reads with MiXCR, one row per CDR3 protein. Of roughly 160,000 distinct CDR3 sequences listed, roughly 12% are singletons. The ends lost 5 bases at V and 9 bases at J; junction bases unmatched: 10. This CDR3 is 15 amino acids long. V usage is TRBV12-3 or TRBV12-4 and J usage is TRBJ2-1; TRBD2 matches 10 bases. This receptor was obtained from a male donor with ankylosing spondylitis or in good health (not recorded which). Sequenced sample: blood, either unsorted or a sorted T cell fraction (not recorded which). Here the CDR3 reads CASSPRVAGGPEQFF. Here the CDR3 DNA reads TGTGCCAGCAGTCCACGTGTAGCGGGGGGTCCTGAGCAGTTCTTC.